The 30 T cell receptor beta chains below come from one sample, sequenced in a study of cytomegalovirus exposure and HLA in healthy donors. TCRdb's copy holds only in-frame clones and misses some; the assay was immunoSEQ multiplex PCR. The sample shows tens of thousands of clones, around 96% of them seen only once. Source material: PBMCs. These receptors all come from a young woman in good health and CMV-seronegative.

The genes are TRBV7-2 and TRBJ1-5, with D possibly matching TRBD1 (6 bases). CDR1 and CDR2 (germline): SGHTA, FQGNSA. The CDR3 contains 14 residues. Trimming pared 6 bases from V and 4 bases from J, leaving 13 bases between. CDR3 DNA sequence: TGTGCCAGCAGTTTTCCGGGACAAAATCAGCCCCAGCATTTT. This translates into CASSFPGQNQPQHF.

The chain combines TRBV28 with TRBJ1-4; TRBD1 might be the D (5 bases). The germline CDR1 and CDR2 sequences are MDHEN and SYDVKM. This CDR3 has 16 residues. The V end was cut by 5 bases, the J end by 0 bases, with 13 bases between. CDR3 DNA sequence: TGTGCCAGCAGTCCCACAGGTACTGCAACTAATGAAAAACTGTTTTTT. Its translation is CASSPTGTATNEKLFF.

The chain couples TRBV2 to TRBJ1-1, with 7 bases that match TRBD1. The germline V gene has CDR1 SNHLY and CDR2 FYNNEI. V lost 6 bases, J lost 1 base, and 5 bases stayed unmatched. This CDR3 is 14 amino acids long. Here the CDR3 reads CASRGTGANTEAFF. The CDR3, as DNA: TGTGCCAGCAGGGGAACAGGGGCGAACACTGAAGCTTTCTTT. Using reference TRBV2 and TRBJ1-1 for the parts outside the CDR3, the full variable domain is EPEVTQTPSHQVTQMGQEVILRCVPISNHLYFYWYRQILGQKVEFLVSFYNNEISEKSEIFDDQFSVERPDGSNFTLKIRSTKLEDSAMYFCASRGTGANTEAFFGQGTRLTVV.

The J gene is TRBJ2-2, the V gene TRBV4-1, with 11 bases aligning to TRBD1. CDR1 and CDR2 from the germline V gene are MGHRA and YSYEKL. The CDR3 length is 17 residues. V shed 5 bases and J 5 bases; nucleotides not matched to a gene: 10. CDR3 nucleotide sequence: TGCGCCAGCAGCGAAACCGGGACAGGGGGGTTGACCGGGGAGCTGTTTTTT. Protein product: CASSETGTGGLTGELFF.

The rearrangement links TRBV27 to TRBJ1-5; TRBD1 might be the D (6 bases). Deletions cut 5 bases from V and 5 bases from J, with 19 bases between. The CDR3 extends over 16 amino acids. From germline, CDR1 is MNHEY and CDR2 SMNVEV (reference sequence). Here the CDR3 reads CASSTTTGVVHQPQHF. The DNA for the CDR3 is TGTGCCAGCAGTACCACGACAGGCGTTGTACATCAGCCCCAGCATTTT.

This chain's CDR3 is CASSFPPGQGTGELFF. The CDR3, as DNA: TGTGCCAGCAGCTTCCCCCCTGGGCAGGGCACCGGGGAGCTGTTTTTT. J is TRBJ2-2 and V is TRBV13; TRBD1 might be the D (5 bases). V lost 3 bases and J 4 bases, leaving 15 bases between the germline ends. This CDR3 is 16 amino acids long. Germline-derived CDR1 and CDR2 are PRHDT and FYEKMQ (reference sequence).

V gene TRBV6-5 combines with J gene TRBJ2-3, with 8 nucleotides matching TRBD1. V shed 6 bases, J shed 0 bases, and the junction held 2 bases outside the gene matches. Germline CDR1 reads MNHEY; CDR2 reads SVGAGI. The CDR3 spans 14 residues. The CDR3 DNA is TGTGCCAGCAGCCGACAGGGGAGCACAGATACGCAGTATTTT. Translating it yields CASSRQGSTDTQYF.

CDR3 coding DNA: TGTGCCAGCAGCTTAGCTACCCCTCCCTACGAGCAGTACTTC. Its translation: CASSLATPPYEQYF. The gene calls are TRBV11-2 and TRBJ2-7, with no clear D. This CDR3 contains 14 residues. Germline V gene data show CDR1 as SGHAT and CDR2 as FQNNGV. The ends were cut back, 1 base at V and 2 bases at J, with 9 bases in the middle.

CDR3 in DNA: TGTGCCAGCAGCTCCCAGGGGACATATAGCAATCAGCCCCAGCATTTT. This codes for CASSSQGTYSNQPQHF. J is TRBJ1-5 and V is TRBV5-8; weak D call: TRBD1 (6 bases). The CDR3 is 16 residues long. The V and J ends lost 3 bases and 0 bases respectively, with 13 bases between them. In germline, CDR1 is SGHTS, CDR2 YDEGEE.

This chain connects TRBV5-6 to TRBJ2-1; 13 bases match TRBD2. Germline loops: CDR1 SGHDT, CDR2 YYEEEE. The J segment lost 2 bases and the V segment lost 2 bases, leaving 1 base of the junction unmatched. The CDR3 totals 16 residues. CDR3 DNA sequence: TGTGCCAGCAGCTTCGGGACTAGCGGGACCTACAATGAGCAGTTCTTC. Its translation is CASSFGTSGTYNEQFF.

The chain employs TRBV27 and TRBJ2-1, with a possible D match to TRBD1 (5 bases). Germline V CDR1 and CDR2: MNHEY, SMNVEV (reference sequence). The V gene lost 3 bases and the J gene lost 7 bases, with 13 bases spanning the gap. This CDR3 is built from 14 residues. CDR3 amino acids: CASSFGEAGNEQFF. In DNA, the CDR3 is TGTGCCAGCAGTTTTGGCGAAGCAGGGAATGAGCAGTTCTTC.

This chain uses TRBV15 with TRBJ2-1; D might be TRBD2 (5 bases). The CDR3 consists of 17 residues. V gave up 0 bases and J gave up 6 bases, with 18 bases separating them. Germline CDR1 and CDR2: LNHNV and YYDKDF (reference sequence). The CDR3, as DNA: TGTGCCACCAGCAGAGACCGCGGGCGGCCGTGGAGCAATGAGCAGTTCTTC. It encodes CATSRDRGRPWSNEQFF.

This sequence joins TRBV9 and TRBJ2-5; 10 bases map to TRBD1. Germline CDR1 SGDLS, CDR2 YYNGEE. This CDR3 is built from 14 residues. The ends lost 4 bases at V and 6 bases at J; junction bases unmatched: 6. CDR3 nucleotides: TGTGCCAGCAGCATACGGGACAGGGGACAGACCCAGTACTTC. Its protein product is CASSIRDRGQTQYF.

CDR3 sequence reads: CASSVGPNYGYTF. The CDR3 coding sequence is TGTGCCAGCAGCGTAGGGCCTAACTATGGCTACACCTTC. The gene calls are TRBV9 and TRBJ1-2; D gene uncertain. V was shortened by 0 bases and J by 0 bases, with 3 bases between the two germline ends. CDR1 is SGDLS, CDR2 YYNGEE, per germline. There are 13 residues in the CDR3.

This chain joins TRBV29-1 and TRBJ1-2, with 8 bases aligning to TRBD1. CDR3 size: 13 residues. Germline V gene sequence: CDR1 SQVTM, CDR2 ANQGSEA. V dropped 3 bases and J dropped 0; count of bases not matched to a gene: 0. CDR3 in DNA: TGCAGCGTTGAGACAGGGGCTAACTATGGCTACACCTTC. Protein sequence: CSVETGANYGYTF.

This chain connects TRBV7-9 to TRBJ2-7; D is perhaps TRBD2 (6 bases). CDR3 length: 16 amino acids. Trimming took 2 bases from V and 0 from J, leaving 14 bases between them. Germline assignment: CDR1 SEHNR and CDR2 FQNEAQ (reference sequence). In DNA form, the CDR3 reads TGTGCCAGCAGCTTATGGGTAGCGGCAAGCTCCTACGAGCAGTACTTC. Its translation: CASSLWVAASSYEQYF.

V usage is TRBV18 and J usage is TRBJ2-7, with 11 positions matching TRBD2. The CDR3 sequence is 17 residues long. Germline CDR1 KGHSH, CDR2 LQKENI. Unmatched junction bases numbered 10, after V lost 4 bases and J lost 2 bases. The CDR3 DNA reads TGTGCCAGCTCACGCGTCCCGGGACTAGCGGACCCCTACGAGCAGTACTTC. This encodes CASSRVPGLADPYEQYF.

This rearrangement joins TRBV20-1 to TRBJ2-3; D is uncertain. The CDR3 covers 10 residues. Germline CDR1 is DFQATT and CDR2 is SNEGSKA (reference sequence). The V end lost 5 bases, the J end lost 4 bases, and 4 bases lay between the germline ends. This chain's CDR3 is CSARADTQYF. CDR3 nucleotides: TGCAGTGCTCGGGCAGATACGCAGTATTTT.

V is TRBV20-1 and J is TRBJ2-1; possible D gene TRBD2, 5 bases. Germline V lookup: CDR1 DFQATT, CDR2 SNEGSKA (reference sequence). CDR3 length: 11 amino acids. Trimming cost V 3 bases and J 15 bases, with 15 bases left between them. As DNA, the CDR3 is TGCAGTGCTAGTCGGACTCAATCGCGGTTCTTC. The encoded protein is CSASRTQSRFF.

The chain links TRBV5-1 to TRBJ1-5; 12 nucleotides agree with TRBD1. CDR1 and CDR2 from the germline V gene are SGHRS and YFSETQ. V trimming: 3 bases; J trimming: 5 bases; junction bases outside the gene matches: 3. This CDR3 comprises 15 residues. The CDR3 reads CASSSGTGGHQPQHF. The CDR3 DNA follows: TGCGCCAGCAGCTCCGGGACAGGGGGCCATCAGCCCCAGCATTTT.

This sequence joins TRBV27 and TRBJ2-3; 10 bases fit TRBD1. The CDR3 length is 14 residues. The V segment lost 7 bases and the J segment 1 base; nucleotides outside the gene matches: 2. Germline V CDR1 and CDR2: MNHEY, SMNVEV (reference sequence). The CDR3 loop is CASTGTGGTDTQYF. The CDR3 nucleotides are TGTGCCAGCACCGGGACAGGGGGCACAGATACGCAGTATTTT.

V gene TRBV13 combines with J gene TRBJ2-2; D gene uncertain. Between the trimmed V and J ends, which lost 2 bases and 2 bases, there was a span of 9 bases. CDR3 size: 15 residues. Germline V gives CDR1 PRHDT, CDR2 FYEKMQ (reference sequence). CDR3 in amino acids: CASSLSRPNTGELFF. The CDR3 region has the DNA TGTGCCAGCAGCTTATCTAGGCCAAACACCGGGGAGCTGTTTTTT.

The CDR3 spells CASTYTGTGGLGSPLHF. The DNA of the CDR3 is TGTGCCAGCACCTATACCGGGACAGGGGGCCTCGGTTCACCCCTCCACTTT. This chain connects TRBV5-5 to TRBJ1-6; 12 bases map to TRBD1. This CDR3 is built from 17 residues. Trimming took 6 bases from V and 9 from J; bases not matched to a gene: 13. From germline, CDR1 is SGHKS and CDR2 YYEKEE (reference sequence). Complete variable domain (other parts from reference TRBV5-5 and TRBJ1-6): DAGVTQSPTHLIKTRGQQVTLRCSPISGHKSVSWYQQVLGQGPQFIFQYYEKEERGRGNFPDRFSARQFPNYSSELNVNALLLGDSALYLCASTYTGTGGLGSPLHFGNGTRLTVT.

The V gene is TRBV7-2, the J gene TRBJ2-5; 9 bases are a match to TRBD1. V trimming: 5 bases; J trimming: 7 bases; junction bases outside the gene matches: 8. Per the germline V gene, CDR1 is SGHTA and CDR2 is FQGNSA. This CDR3 spans 14 amino acids. The CDR3 coding sequence is TGTGCCAGCAGCCGACCGGGACAGGGAGGGACCCAGTACTTC. This sequence encodes CASSRPGQGGTQYF.

The chain employs TRBV18 and TRBJ1-2; 7 bases match TRBD1. CDR3 length: 14 residues. V lost 0 bases, J lost 4 bases, and 2 bases stayed unmatched. Germline values: CDR1 KGHSH, CDR2 LQKENI. The CDR3 region has the DNA TGTGCCAGCTCACCACCGAGACAGGGCTATGGCTACACCTTC. It yields the protein CASSPPRQGYGYTF.

The V gene is TRBV2, the J gene TRBJ1-2; D gene uncertain. V lost 5 bases to trimming and J lost 0 bases, with 7 bases between them. The CDR3 runs 13 residues. Germline CDR1 reads SNHLY; CDR2 reads FYNNEI. The CDR3 sequence: CASSQTSNYGYTF. CDR3 nucleotide sequence: TGTGCCAGCAGTCAGACATCTAACTATGGCTACACCTTC.

This chain links TRBV7-9 with TRBJ1-1, with no clear D. Germline CDR1 and CDR2: SEHNR and FQNEAQ (reference sequence). This CDR3 contains 12 residues. Trimming removed 3 bases from V and 10 bases from J, with 12 bases in between. The CDR3 spells CASSFSDGRAFF. For the CDR3, the DNA is TGTGCCAGCAGCTTTTCAGATGGGCGAGCTTTCTTT.

The rearrangement links TRBV6-6 to TRBJ2-3; D possibly corresponds to TRBD1 (5 bases). Trimming took off 0 bases at V and 5 bases at J, with 9 bases between the two ends. The germline gives CDR1 MNHNY, CDR2 SVGAGI (reference sequence). This CDR3 is built from 14 residues. CDR3 in DNA: TGTGCCAGCAGTTACTCGGGGCAGGGAGATACGCAGTATTTT. It is translated as CASSYSGQGDTQYF.

The rearrangement joins TRBV6-1 to TRBJ1-1, with D unclear. The germline V and J ends were trimmed by 2 bases and 0 bases, with 4 bases remaining between them. The CDR3 consists of 13 residues. The germline CDR1 and CDR2 sequences are MNHNS and SASEGT. In DNA form, the CDR3 reads TGTGCCAGCAGTGAAATCATGAACACTGAAGCTTTCTTT. Residues: CASSEIMNTEAFF.

V is TRBV7-8 and J is TRBJ1-4; possible D gene TRBD1, 5 bases. The CDR3 is made up of 16 amino acids. V was shortened by 1 base and J by 7 bases, with 16 bases between the two germline ends. Germline CDR1 reads SGHVS; CDR2 reads FQNEAQ. CDR3 region: CASSLVFSRVAEKLFF. Written as DNA, the CDR3 is TGTGCCAGCAGCTTAGTCTTTTCCAGGGTTGCTGAAAAACTGTTTTTT.